These T cell receptor beta chains were read from a single sample in a study of early T cells in non-severe SARS-CoV-2 infection. TCRdb ran MiXCR on the 5' RACE reads and lists one entry per CDR3 protein. This sample carries 55,000 to 85,000 distinct CDR3 sequences, 10% to 15% of them seen once, and the ten largest clones take about 5%. The sequenced sample consisted of whole blood. All receptors derive from an adult who was a healthcare worker with PCR-confirmed SARS-CoV-2 infection or an uninfected control (not recorded which). Each CDR3 is given with its conserved first and last residue. D genes are given only for firm matches. The listing skips clone size in some rows; elsewhere it reads once, few, many or a size class.

D	size	J	V	CDR3	DNA
.	.	TRBJ2-5	TRBV7-9	CASSFGPGWEETQYF	TGTGCCAGCAGCTTCGGTCCCGGTTGGGAGGAGACCCAGTACTTC
.	.	TRBJ2-7	TRBV6-4	CASSGRGRTYEQYF	TGTGCCAGCAGTGGGAGAGGACGGACCTACGAGCAGTACTTC
.	many	TRBJ1-6	TRBV14	CASSPGGAGSYNSPLHF	TGTGCCAGCAGCCCGGGGGGCGCGGGCTCCTATAATTCACCCCTCCACTTT
TRBD2	.	TRBJ2-3	TRBV4-1	CASSQVLAGSASTDTQYF	TGCGCCAGCAGCCAAGTCCTAGCGGGGAGCGCCAGCACAGATACGCAGTATTTT
TRBD2	.	TRBJ2-7	TRBV6-1	CASRRLAAKSYEQYF	TGTGCCAGCAGGAGACTAGCGGCAAAGTCCTACGAGCAGTACTTC
.	few	TRBJ2-2	TRBV11-2	CASRVADTGELFF	TGTGCCAGCAGAGTCGCTGACACCGGGGAGCTGTTTTTT
TRBD1	.	TRBJ1-4	TRBV12-3/TRBV12-4	CASSLSRTGRLEKLFF	TGTGCCAGCAGTTTAAGCCGGACAGGGAGATTGGAAAAACTGTTTTTT
.	.	TRBJ2-7	TRBV28	CASSLSASYEQYF	TGTGCCAGCAGTTTATCCGCCAGCTACGAGCAGTACTTC
TRBD2	few	TRBJ2-1	TRBV6-6	CASSYLRGGRSSYNEQFF	TGTGCCAGCAGTTACCTTAGGGGCGGGAGAAGCTCCTACAATGAGCAGTTCTTC
TRBD2	few	TRBJ2-2	TRBV24-1	CATGSRTSTGELFF	TGTGCCACCGGGTCCAGGACTAGTACCGGGGAGCTGTTTTTT
.	.	TRBJ1-5	TRBV12-3/TRBV12-4	CASGPPGRQPQHF	TGTGCCAGCGGTCCCCCCGGCCGGCAGCCCCAGCATTTT
.	many	TRBJ1-5	TRBV5-1	CASSRAGGQNQPQHF	TGCGCCAGCAGCCGTGCGGGGGGCCAAAATCAGCCCCAGCATTTT
.	.	TRBJ2-5	TRBV20-1	CSAKVRAGETQYF	TGCAGTGCTAAGGTCCGGGCGGGGGAGACCCAGTACTTC